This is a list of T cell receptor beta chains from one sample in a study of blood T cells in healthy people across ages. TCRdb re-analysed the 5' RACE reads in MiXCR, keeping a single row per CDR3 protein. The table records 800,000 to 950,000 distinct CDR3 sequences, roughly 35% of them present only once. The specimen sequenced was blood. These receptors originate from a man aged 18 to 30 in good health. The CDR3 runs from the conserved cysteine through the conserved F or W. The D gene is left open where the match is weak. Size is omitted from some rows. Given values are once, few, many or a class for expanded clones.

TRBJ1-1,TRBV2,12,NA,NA,CASSEESGEAFF,TGTGCCAGCAGTGAGGAGTCAGGTGAAGCTTTCTTT
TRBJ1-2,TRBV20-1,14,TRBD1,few,CSARDRVYQNGYTF,TGCAGTGCTAGGGACAGGGTTTATCAGAATGGCTACACCTTC
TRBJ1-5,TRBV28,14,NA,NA,CASSPFRGHQPQHF,TGTGCCAGCAGCCCTTTCAGGGGCCATCAGCCCCAGCATTTT
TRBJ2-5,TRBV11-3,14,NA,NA,CASSLQPEQETQYF,TGTGCCAGCAGCTTACAGCCAGAGCAAGAGACCCAGTACTTC
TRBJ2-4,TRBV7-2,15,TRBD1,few,CASSYRDRGENIQYF,TGTGCCAGCAGCTACCGGGACAGGGGGGAAAACATTCAGTACTTC
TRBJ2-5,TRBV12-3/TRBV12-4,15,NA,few,CAGTLRHNSQETQYF,TGTGCCGGCACCCTTCGGCACAATTCACAAGAGACCCAGTACTTC
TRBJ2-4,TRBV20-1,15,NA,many,CSARDFVAPKNIQYF,TGCAGTGCTAGAGATTTTGTGGCCCCCAAAAACATTCAGTACTTC
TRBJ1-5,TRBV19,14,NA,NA,CASRTRGGDQPQHF,TGTGCCAGTAGGACTCGCGGGGGGGATCAGCCCCAGCATTTT
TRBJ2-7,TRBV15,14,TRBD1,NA,CATSTGDSSYEQYF,TGTGCCACCAGCACCGGGGACAGTTCCTACGAGCAGTACTTC
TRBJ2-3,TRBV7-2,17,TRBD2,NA,CASSPQTSGGRTDTQYF,TGTGCCAGCAGCCCCCAGACTAGCGGGGGCCGCACAGATACGCAGTATTTT
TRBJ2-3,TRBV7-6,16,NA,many,CASSQPLGEGTDTQYF,TGTGCCAGCAGCCAACCTTTGGGGGAAGGCACAGATACGCAGTATTTT
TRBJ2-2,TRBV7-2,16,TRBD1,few,CASSVQGARITGELFF,TGTGCCAGCAGCGTACAGGGGGCGAGAATCACCGGGGAGCTGTTTTTT
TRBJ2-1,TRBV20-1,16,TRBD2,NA,CSARDPGLGIRNEQFF,TGCAGTGCCCGGGATCCGGGACTAGGTATCCGCAATGAGCAGTTCTTC
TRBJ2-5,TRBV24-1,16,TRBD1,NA,CATSEGTGGRLETQYF,TGTGCCACCAGTGAAGGGACAGGTGGCCGCTTAGAGACCCAGTACTTC
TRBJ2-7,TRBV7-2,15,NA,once,CASSLAAGHSYEQYF,TGTGCCAGCAGCTTAGCGGCAGGTCACTCCTACGAGCAGTACTTC
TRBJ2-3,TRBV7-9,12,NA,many,CASSLEADTQYF,TGTGCCAGCAGCTTAGAAGCAGATACGCAGTATTTT
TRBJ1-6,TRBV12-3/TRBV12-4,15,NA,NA,CASSLGLVGNSPLHF,TGTGCCAGCAGTTTAGGGTTAGTAGGGAATTCACCCCTCCACTTT
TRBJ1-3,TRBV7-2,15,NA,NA,CASSSVGGLGNTIYF,TGTGCCAGCAGCTCCGTTGGGGGTCTGGGAAACACCATATATTTT
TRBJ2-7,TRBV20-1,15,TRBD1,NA,CGARDSGTGVYEQYF,TGCGGTGCTAGGGACTCCGGGACAGGGGTCTACGAGCAGTACTTC
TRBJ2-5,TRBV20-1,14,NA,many,CSASDTRGQETQYF,TGCAGTGCCTCGGACACCCGTGGTCAAGAGACCCAGTACTTC
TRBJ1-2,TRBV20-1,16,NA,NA,CSARPLQDGANYGYTF,TGCAGTGCTAGACCCTTACAGGACGGAGCTAACTATGGCTACACCTTC
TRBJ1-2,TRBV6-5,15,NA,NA,CASSYSGGFNYGYTF,TGTGCCAGCAGTTACTCTGGGGGGTTTAACTATGGCTACACCTTC
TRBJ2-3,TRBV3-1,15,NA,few,CASSQVGGPRDTQYF,TGTGCCAGCAGCCAAGTTGGCGGGCCCCGGGATACGCAGTATTTT
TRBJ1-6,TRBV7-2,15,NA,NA,CASSLAGGQVSPLHF,TGTGCCAGCAGCTTAGCGGGCGGCCAGGTTTCACCCCTCCACTTT
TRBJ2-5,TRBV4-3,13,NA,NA,CASSQADQETQYF,TGCGCCAGCAGCCAGGCGGACCAAGAGACCCAGTACTTC
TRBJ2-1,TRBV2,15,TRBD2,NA,CASNHGTSDYNEQFF,TGTGCCAGCAACCACGGGACTAGCGATTACAATGAGCAGTTCTTC
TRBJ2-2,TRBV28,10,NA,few,CATRSGELFF,TGTGCCACCCGGTCCGGGGAGCTGTTTTTT
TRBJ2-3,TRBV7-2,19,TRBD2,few,CASSPRGRLAGGRTDTQYF,TGTGCCAGCAGCCCTCGGGGGCGACTAGCGGGGGGCCGCACAGATACGCAGTATTTT
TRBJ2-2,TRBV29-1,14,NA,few,CSVVFTENTGELFF,TGCAGCGTTGTTTTTACGGAGAACACCGGGGAGCTGTTTTTT
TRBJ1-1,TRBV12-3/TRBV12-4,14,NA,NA,CASAPLAPAVGAFF,TGTGCCAGCGCTCCTTTAGCCCCGGCCGTTGGAGCTTTCTTT
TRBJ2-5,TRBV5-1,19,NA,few,CASRRKGGLDAGLTETQYF,TGCGCCAGCAGAAGAAAGGGCGGACTGGATGCCGGATTGACGGAGACCCAGTACTTC
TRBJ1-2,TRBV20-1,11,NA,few,CSAPRGGGYTF,TGCAGTGCCCCTAGGGGTGGTGGCTACACCTTC
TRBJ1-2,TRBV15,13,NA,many,CATSAMEGYGYTF,TGTGCCACCAGCGCTATGGAGGGCTATGGCTACACCTTC
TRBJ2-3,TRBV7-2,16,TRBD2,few,CASSLHLAERTDTQYF,TGTGCCAGCAGCTTACACCTAGCGGAACGCACAGATACGCAGTATTTT
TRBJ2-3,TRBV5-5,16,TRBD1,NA,CASSLVLGGRTDTQYF,TGTGCCAGCAGCTTGGTCTTAGGGGGCCGCACAGATACGCAGTATTTT
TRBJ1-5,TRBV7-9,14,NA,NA,CASSPPWGNQPQHF,TGTGCCAGCAGCCCCCCGTGGGGCAATCAGCCCCAGCATTTT
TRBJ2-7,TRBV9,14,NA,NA,CASSDGQEGNEQYF,TGTGCCAGCAGCGACGGACAGGAGGGCAACGAGCAGTACTTC